This TCR beta chain was documented in a study of T cell responses to AZD1222 COVID-19 vaccine (dated by TCRdb to the early 2020s). A note on the overall study: TCR sequencing covered about 230 trial participants: 207 given two doses of AZD1222 and around 26 given two doses of MenACWY control vaccine. Trial participants were enrolled into age subgroups of 18-55, 56-69 and 70-plus years, which contained roughly 140, 27 and 60 TCR-sequenced participants, respectively. On the study overall, not on this receptor specifically: Because no day 14 peak-response samples were available, the repertoires could be characterized only after the peak T cell response. In the small 56-69-year group, the increase in depth fell short of significance, most likely because of low power. Conclusions about previously exposed vaccinees are limited because only six or seven AZD1222 recipients were SARS-CoV-2 seropositive at baseline. After two AZD1222 doses, spike-specific TCR breadth and depth were significantly higher than at day 0 and than in MenACWY recipients. Most participants were white British and females outnumbered males, and the authors suggested that clonal diversity may have been underestimated. Reportedly, close to half of the unique spike-specific TCRs recognized epitopes lying outside the regions that are mutated in the B.1.351 and B.1.1.7 variants. Vaccine-associated CD4 TCRs spanned the whole spike protein, with dominant responses in regions 160-218 and 743-854.

The CDR3 regions of human TCRbeta chains were analyzed by immunosequencing. The paper's processing steps were these. Repertoire TCRs were checked for matches against a reference library of SARS-CoV-2-specific TCRs that had been generated using the MIRA antigen-specificity platform. Breadth was defined as the fraction of unique TCRs that were SARS-CoV-2-associated, and depth was defined as the fraction of total T cells that were SARS-CoV-2-associated. Using the MIRA data, each spike-specific TCR was mapped to the spike region that the TCR reacts to and placed in a CD4 or CD8 class. Log10-transformed breadth and depth values were compared by one-way ANOVA with Sidak's multiple comparisons tests. TCRdb provides this immuneACCESS table in a form limited to in-frame rearrangements. Some clones are lacking; in checked studies, under half of them reflect an unresolved V gene, and why the rest are absent is not known. That table furnishes V, J and clone size, whereas the DNA furnished D and trimming. This sample is represented by 75,000 to 95,000 clones; around 92% of them were singletons. The ten largest clones add up to roughly 6.8% of the sample.

The sample's time point label, in plain terms: baseline before first vaccination. This specimen's treatment or condition label, interpreted: meningococcal conjugate vaccine given as trial control. Vaccinee samples came from UK trials COV001 and COV002, including a single-blind randomized controlled phase 2/3 trial of AZD1222 (ChAdOx1 nCoV-19) in healthy adults. Trial participant PBMC samples were collected at day 0 and day 28 after the second dose for TCRbeta chain sequencing. Turning to this clone: Its specific antigen is unknown. Per-base qualities were not stored, and no clone one base away is much larger.

Unmatched junction bases come to 5, with V trimmed by 7 bases and J by 5 bases. From its cysteine to its phenylalanine, the CDR3 spans 13 amino acids. Only CDR3 DNA is held: 39 bases, read in frame from base 1. This clonotype originated in an adult in good health. The V and J segments used are TRBV12-3 or TRBV12-4 and TRBJ1-5, and TRBD1 matches 7 of the central bases. Sample: peripheral blood, taken on day 0 of MenACWY control vaccination. Here the CDR3 is given as CASKYRGDQPQHF. The nucleotides read TGTGCCAGCAAATACAGGGGCGATCAGCCCCAGCATTTT.